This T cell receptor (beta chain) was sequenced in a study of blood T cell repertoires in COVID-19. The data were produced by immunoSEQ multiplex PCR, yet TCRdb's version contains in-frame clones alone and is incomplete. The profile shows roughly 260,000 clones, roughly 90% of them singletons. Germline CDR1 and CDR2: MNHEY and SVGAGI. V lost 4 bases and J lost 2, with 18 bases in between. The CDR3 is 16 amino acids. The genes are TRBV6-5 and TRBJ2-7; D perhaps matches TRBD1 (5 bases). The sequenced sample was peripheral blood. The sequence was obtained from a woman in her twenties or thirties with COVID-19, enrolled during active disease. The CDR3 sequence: CASSFTGRVRAYEQYF. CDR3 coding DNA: TGTGCCAGCAGTTTTACAGGTAGAGTGCGAGCCTACGAGCAGTACTTC.